These 25 T cell receptor beta chains were sequenced from one sample in a study of CD8 T cells in ankylosing spondylitis (dated by TCRdb to the late 2010s). Library preparation was by 5' RACE. The run used an Illumina HiSeq 2500. TCRdb trimmed public reads at Q25 via fastp, called clones via MiXCR and kept in-frame beta chains. A single entry per CDR3 protein holds the most common genes and DNA from its merged rows. Here the sample has about 200,000 distinct CDR3 sequences; roughly 13% occur a single time. 16% of the sample belongs to the ten largest clones. Source material: blood, either unsorted or a sorted T cell fraction (not recorded which). The receptors shown here come from a male donor with ankylosing spondylitis or in good health (not recorded which).

The table lists this clonotype with a few counts. The J gene is TRBJ2-7, the V gene TRBV7-2; D ambiguous. Germline V gene sequence: CDR1 SGHTA, CDR2 FQGNSA. Trimming stripped 5 bases from V and 2 bases from J, with 7 bases between. The CDR3 consists of 12 residues. The CDR3 loop is CASSAQTYEQYF. CDR3 DNA: TGTGCCAGCAGCGCCCAAACCTACGAGCAGTACTTC. The full variable domain, completed using reference TRBV7-2 and TRBJ2-7, is GAGVSQSPSNKVTEKGKDVELRCDPISGHTALYWYRQSLGQGLEFLIYFQGNSAPDKSGLPSDRFSAERTGGSVSTLTIQRTQQEDSAVYLCASSAQTYEQYFGPGTRLTVT.

This clonotype has more than one count but fewer than ten. This sequence joins TRBV12-3 or TRBV12-4 and TRBJ1-1; 8 nucleotides align to TRBD1. The CDR3 covers 15 residues. The ends lost 5 bases at V and 3 bases at J; junction bases unmatched: 8. The CDR3: CASSGSGGRDTEAFF. CDR3 bases: TGTGCCAGCAGTGGGTCAGGGGGCAGGGACACTGAAGCTTTCTTT.

About this clonotype: A clone one base away is much larger, so this may be a read error. This sequence joins TRBV29-1 and TRBJ2-1, with D hard to call. Trimming took 3 bases from V and 4 from J, leaving 13 bases between them. Germline V gene sequence: CDR1 SQVTM, CDR2 ANQGSEA. The CDR3 extends over 14 amino acids. CDR3 bases: TGCAGCGTTGAGGGGAACAAGAGATACAATGAGCAGTTCTTC. Its translation: CSVEGNKRYNEQFF.

At least ten counts were recorded for this clonotype. The chain recombines TRBV7-9 with TRBJ2-5; no firm D call. Germline loops: CDR1 SEHNR, CDR2 FQNEAQ (reference sequence). The CDR3 covers 17 residues. V was trimmed by 4 bases and J by 0 bases, leaving 18 bases between them. The CDR3 loop reads CASSSLQTWEDQETQYF. The CDR3 DNA reads as TGTGCCAGCAGCTCCCTCCAAACCTGGGAAGACCAAGAGACCCAGTACTTC.

The chain uses TRBV12-3 or TRBV12-4 and TRBJ1-1; 8 nucleotides match TRBD1. The V segment lost 5 bases and the J segment 5 bases; nucleotides outside the gene matches: 10. The CDR3 has 15 amino acids. This chain's CDR3 is CASSAIDRGTTEAFF. The CDR3 DNA sequence: TGTGCCAGCAGTGCGATTGACAGGGGCACAACTGAAGCTTTCTTT.

A few counts support this clonotype. V is TRBV6-2 or TRBV6-3 and J is TRBJ2-3; TRBD2 might be the D (6 bases). Germline V gene lookup returns CDR1 MNHEY and CDR2 SVGEGT. The CDR3 is 17 amino acids. The V and J ends lost 0 bases and 0 bases respectively, with 13 bases between them. CDR3 DNA sequence: TGTGCCAGCAGTTACTCCACCGGGACTGGGAGCACAGATACGCAGTATTTT. Its translation: CASSYSTGTGSTDTQYF.

This clonotype has ten or more counts. The chain has TRBV4-1 and TRBJ2-7; no definite D call. Germline V gives CDR1 MGHRA, CDR2 YSYEKL. Trimming removed 1 base at V and 3 bases at J, with 10 bases between. The CDR3 has 14 amino acids. This chain's CDR3 is CASSQGGVGYEQYF. The CDR3 nucleotides are TGCGCCAGCAGCCAAGGAGGTGTTGGCTACGAGCAGTACTTC.

This clonotype was seen only a few times. V gene TRBV3-1 combines with J gene TRBJ2-7, with D possibly TRBD1 on 6 matching bases. This CDR3 is built from 19 residues. Trimming stripped 0 bases from V and 2 bases from J, with 23 bases between. The germline CDR1 and CDR2 sequences are LGHDT and YNNKEL (reference sequence). The CDR3 region has the DNA TGTGCCAGCAGCCAAGATGAAGAAAGGGGGAAACGGATCCCCTACGAGCAGTACTTC. Translating it yields CASSQDEERGKRIPYEQYF.

This clonotype has at least ten counts. This rearrangement joins TRBV3-1 to TRBJ1-1, with D possibly being TRBD1 (6 bases). The CDR3 is 17 residues long. V dropped 4 bases and J dropped 1 base, with 19 bases sitting between them. CDR1 is LGHDT, CDR2 YNNKEL, per germline (reference sequence). The CDR3 loop is CASSPDWGQGWNTEAFF. In DNA, the CDR3 is TGTGCCAGCAGCCCCGATTGGGGGCAGGGTTGGAACACTGAAGCTTTCTTT.

This clonotype was seen only a few times. The CDR3 DNA reads TGTGCCAGCAGCTTGTCCGGCCTAGCGGGGTACAATGAGCAGTTCTTC. Amino acids: CASSLSGLAGYNEQFF. This chain joins TRBV5-8 and TRBJ2-1, with 9 bases fitting TRBD2. Per the germline V gene, CDR1 is SGHTS and CDR2 is YDEGEE. This CDR3 spans 16 amino acids. The V segment lost 1 base and the J segment 4 bases; nucleotides outside the gene matches: 6.

This clonotype was seen many times. The chain employs TRBV12-3 or TRBV12-4 and TRBJ1-1; unclear D gene. The CDR3 runs to 12 residues. The ends were cut back, 4 bases at V and 6 bases at J, with 9 bases in the middle. Here the CDR3 reads CASSSTAAEAFF. CDR3 DNA: TGTGCCAGCAGTTCCACTGCGGCTGAAGCTTTCTTT.

The chain carries TRBV11-1 and TRBJ2-3; a possible D gene is TRBD2 (7 bases). The CDR3 has 21 amino acids. CDR1 and CDR2 (germline): SGHAT, FQDESV (reference sequence). V was cut by 4 bases and J by 0 bases, with 29 bases left in between. The CDR3, as DNA: TGTGCCAGCAGCTCCCTCCGGGGGCTAGCGGACACCGCCCGAAGCACAGATACGCAGTATTTT. It yields the protein CASSSLRGLADTARSTDTQYF.

This clonotype was detected ten times or more. This chain joins TRBV3-1 and TRBJ1-2; perhaps TRBD1 as D (5 bases). This CDR3 is built from 15 residues. V gave up 4 bases and J gave up 0 bases, with 12 bases separating them. Germline V gene data show CDR1 as LGHDT and CDR2 as YNNKEL (reference sequence). The CDR3 coding sequence is TGTGCCAGCAGCCCCCGACAGTGGACTAACTATGGCTACACCTTC. Its translation: CASSPRQWTNYGYTF. The entire variable domain, with the rest obtained from reference TRBV3-1 and TRBJ1-2, is as follows: DTAVSQTPKYLVTQMGNDKSIKCEQNLGHDTMYWYKQDSKKFLKIMFSYNNKELIINETVPNRFSPKSPDKAHLNLHINSLELGDSAVYFCASSPRQWTNYGYTFGSGTRLTVV.

The rearrangement joins TRBV29-1 to TRBJ1-2; D ambiguous. V gave up 0 bases and J gave up 2 bases, with 10 bases separating them. The germline CDR1 and CDR2 sequences are SQVTM and ANQGSEA. The CDR3 loop spans 14 amino acids. For the CDR3, the DNA is TGCAGCGTTGAAGATGCTCGGACCAACTATGGCTACACCTTC. Its translation is CSVEDARTNYGYTF.

The chain recombines TRBV29-1 with TRBJ2-6, with 7 bases that match TRBD2. The V gene's germline CDR1 is SQVTM and CDR2 ANQGSEA. Trimming took 4 bases from V and 4 from J; bases not matched to a gene: 7. This CDR3 spans 15 amino acids. The CDR3: CSVVAGVKGANVLTF. The DNA of the CDR3 is TGCAGCGTTGTGGCGGGGGTTAAGGGGGCCAACGTCCTGACTTTC.

This clonotype occurred a few times. CDR3 nucleotide sequence: TGTGCCAGCAGCCTCCCTGGCCCTGAAGCTTTCTTT. Protein product: CASSLPGPEAFF. This chain links TRBV6-5 with TRBJ1-1; D is undetermined. V was clipped by 6 bases and J by 6 bases, with 11 bases between them. Per the germline V gene, CDR1 is MNHEY and CDR2 is SVGAGI. This CDR3 is built from 12 residues.

This clonotype has a handful of counts. The J gene is TRBJ2-2, the V gene TRBV12-3 or TRBV12-4; tentatively, D is TRBD2 (5 bases). This CDR3 is 14 amino acids long. The V and J ends lost 7 bases and 4 bases respectively, with 13 bases between them. CDR3 sequence (DNA): TGTGCCAGCATCCAAGGACTTAGCACCGGGGAGCTGTTTTTT. This translates into CASIQGLSTGELFF.

This clonotype was seen more than once but under ten times. The chain employs TRBV12-3 or TRBV12-4 and TRBJ2-2; 16 positions agree with TRBD2. With V trimmed by 6 bases and J by 1 base, 2 bases remained unmatched. The CDR3 has 17 amino acids. The CDR3 loop reads CASSGTSGGGNTGELFF. The CDR3 coding sequence is TGTGCCAGCAGCGGGACTAGCGGGGGGGGGAACACCGGGGAGCTGTTTTTT.

This clonotype was counted ten times or more. The chain combines TRBV5-1 with TRBJ2-1; 10 bases match TRBD2. V was pared by 4 bases and J by 8 bases, with 9 bases of the junction left unmatched. Germline lookup yields CDR1 SGHRS and CDR2 YFSETQ. This CDR3 is 15 amino acids long. CDR3 sequence (DNA): TGCGCCAGCAGCCCCGGACTAGCGGAGTATGATGAGCAGTTCTTC. This encodes CASSPGLAEYDEQFF.

This clonotype turned up a few times. The chain couples TRBV7-9 to TRBJ2-7, with D possibly TRBD2 on 6 matching bases. The CDR3 contains 16 residues. CDR1 is SEHNR and CDR2 is FQNEAQ in the germline V gene (reference sequence). The germline V and J ends were trimmed by 5 bases and 0 bases, with 17 bases remaining between them. The CDR3 region is CASSPPPIGSSYEQYF. The CDR3 region has the DNA TGTGCCAGCAGCCCACCCCCCATCGGGAGCTCCTACGAGCAGTACTTC.

This clonotype was found a few times. The chain employs TRBV10-3 and TRBJ1-2; D might be TRBD1 (5 bases). From germline, CDR1 is ENHRY and CDR2 SYGVKD. V lost 10 bases and J lost 7, with 22 bases in between. The CDR3 runs to 14 residues. The CDR3: CATTTAGKGSGYTF. The CDR3, as DNA: TGTGCCACCACAACGGCGGGCAAGGGGTCTGGCTACACCTTC.

The chain recombines TRBV30 with TRBJ2-7, with 11 bases aligning to TRBD1. The CDR3 length is 14 residues. Trimming cost V 2 bases and J 3 bases; bases outside gene matches: 3. Germline CDR1 and CDR2: GTSNPN and SVGIG (reference sequence). CDR3 sequence (DNA): TGTGCCTGGAGTTTGGGACAGGGGGTCTACGAGCAGTACTTC. This translates into CAWSLGQGVYEQYF.

This clonotype was counted only a few times. The chain links TRBV11-1 to TRBJ2-7, with 11 bases identical to TRBD1. CDR3 length equals 19 residues. Germline loops: CDR1 SGHAT, CDR2 FQDESV (reference sequence). J gave up 3 bases and V 4 bases, and 17 bases lay outside the gene matches. CDR3 in DNA: TGTGCCAGCAGCTCTAGGGGCGGACCTTTCGGGACAGGGGGCTACGAGCAGTACTTC. This sequence encodes CASSSRGGPFGTGGYEQYF.

The rearrangement links TRBV5-4 to TRBJ1-1; D gene unclear. This CDR3 is built from 12 residues. Germline lookup yields CDR1 SGHNT and CDR2 YYREEE (reference sequence). The germline V and J ends were trimmed by 4 bases and 8 bases, with 12 bases remaining between them. The CDR3 DNA reads TGTGCCAGCAGCGATTCCGGGTCCGAAGCTTTCTTT. It is translated as CASSDSGSEAFF.

In this sample, this clonotype turned up a few times. The DNA of the CDR3 is TGTGCCAGCAGACCGACTAGCGTTCCCGGGGAGCTGTTTTTT. Translating it yields CASRPTSVPGELFF. This chain uses TRBV11-2 with TRBJ2-2; TRBD2 matches 8 bases. The CDR3 length is 14 residues. Looked up from germline, CDR1 is SGHAT and CDR2 is FQNNGV. V shed 6 bases, J shed 6 bases, and the junction held 6 bases outside the gene matches.